This paragraph covers one T cell receptor (beta chain) sequence. What it recognizes is unknown. The same CDR3 also results from other DNA sequences found in this sample. Primers included in the PCR were 60 Vbeta and 13 Jbeta primers. Some clones are missing from TCRdb's copy, which holds only in-frame ones; the method was immunoSEQ multiplex PCR. The repertoire table contains 140,000 to 150,000 clones. The CDR3 contains 15 residues. V gave up 1 base and J gave up 2 bases, with 10 bases separating them. Looked up from germline, CDR1 is SGHRS and CDR2 is YFSETQ. This record belongs to a study of cytomegalovirus exposure and HLA in healthy donors. Points from the study as a whole: Later, TCR association rates were found to vary by HLA locus, highest for DRB1 and lowest for HLA-C. Overall, approximately 150 TCR beta chains were annotated as cytomegalovirus-associated.

Each donor's status was that of a healthy bone marrow donor. The source is a woman in her 50s in good health and CMV-seronegative. The sample taken for sequencing was PBMCs. The rearrangement links TRBV5-1 to TRBJ1-5, with a weak D call TRBD1 (6 bases). DNA for the CDR3: TGCGCCAGCAGCTTGTTAGGGGGACGCAATCAGCCCCAGCATTTT. It codes for CASSLLGGRNQPQHF. Based on the CDR3 plus reference TRBV5-1 and TRBJ1-5, the full variable domain is KAGVTQTPRYLIKTRGQQVTLSCSPISGHRSVSWYQQTPGQGLQFLFEYFSETQRNKGNFPGRFSGRQFSNSRSEMNVSTLELGDSALYLCASSLLGGRNQPQHFGDGTRLSIL.